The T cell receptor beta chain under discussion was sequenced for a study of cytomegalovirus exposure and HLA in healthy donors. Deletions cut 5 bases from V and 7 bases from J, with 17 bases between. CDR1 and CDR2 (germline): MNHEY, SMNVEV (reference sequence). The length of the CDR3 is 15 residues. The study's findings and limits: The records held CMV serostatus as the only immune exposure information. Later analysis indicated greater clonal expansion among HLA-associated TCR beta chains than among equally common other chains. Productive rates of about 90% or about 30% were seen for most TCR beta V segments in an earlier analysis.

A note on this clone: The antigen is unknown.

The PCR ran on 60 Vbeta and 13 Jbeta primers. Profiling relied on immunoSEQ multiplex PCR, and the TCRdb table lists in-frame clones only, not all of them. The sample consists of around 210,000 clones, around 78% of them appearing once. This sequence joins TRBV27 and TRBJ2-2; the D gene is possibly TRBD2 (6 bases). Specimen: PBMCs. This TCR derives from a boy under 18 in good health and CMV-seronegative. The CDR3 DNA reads TGTGCCAGCAGTCCCATAGTTTCCGGGGGCGGGGAGCTGTTTTTT. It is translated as CASSPIVSGGGELFF.